The clone carrying this T cell receptor beta chain has only a few counts. The protocol was immunoSEQ multiplex PCR, while the TCRdb copy is restricted to in-frame clones and leaves out a portion. Among roughly 2.2 million clones listed, 93% were seen once. The entry originates in a study of shared clonotypes between healthy human individuals. Study in general: Contributing individuals were a couple of females and a few males aged 18 to 49.

Looked up from germline, CDR1 is ENHRY and CDR2 is SYGVKD. The CDR3 extends over 12 amino acids. V lost 6 bases and J lost 5, with 10 bases in between. The source material was naive CD4+ T cells from PBMCs. Subset specified: CD45RA+ positively selected. The V and J genes are TRBV10-3 and TRBJ1-1; maybe TRBD1 (6 bases). This sequence was found in a man between 18 and 29 years old in good health. Some clones in this sample may be carry-over from other donors' samples. CDR3 in amino acids: CAISFQGTEAFF. CDR3 in DNA: TGTGCCATCAGCTTTCAGGGGACTGAAGCTTTCTTT.